This is a list of T cell receptor beta chains from one sample in a study of type 1 regulatory T cells. TCRdb re-called the reads through MiXCR, storing one row per CDR3 protein. The sample records 35,000 to 50,000 distinct CDR3 sequences, less than 15% being singletons. Their specific antigens are unknown. The sequencing sample was made of cultured non-Tr1 T cells, either the whole culture or a sorted T cell fraction (not recorded which). The receptors were sampled from a human donor in good health. CDR3s include the opening cysteine and the closing phenylalanine or tryptophan. Each record gives: V gene, D gene, CDR3 length, J gene, clone size, CDR3 protein, CDR3 DNA. A D gene is named only where the DNA matches it firmly. Expanded clones are given a class, and other clones once, few, many or no size at all.

TRBV20-1	TRBD2	15	TRBJ2-5	many	CSARDTGGRQETQYF	TGCAGTGCTAGAGATACCGGGGGGAGGCAAGAGACCCAGTACTTC
TRBV9	NA	15	TRBJ2-3	NA	CASSDAMGHTDTQYF	TGTGCCAGCAGCGACGCGATGGGGCACACAGATACGCAGTATTTT
TRBV7-8	NA	11	TRBJ2-7	few	CASSPHYEQYF	TGTGCCAGCAGCCCCCACTACGAGCAGTACTTC
TRBV7-3	TRBD2	14	TRBJ2-1	few	CASSFGGEGYEQFF	TGTGCCAGCAGCTTTGGGGGGGAGGGATATGAGCAGTTCTTC
TRBV7-9	NA	14	TRBJ1-2	NA	CASSPRVSGYGYTF	TGTGCCAGCAGCCCCCGAGTATCCGGCTATGGCTACACCTTC
TRBV7-2	NA	17	TRBJ2-2	NA	CASTSRGQGANTGELFF	TGTGCCAGCACCTCTAGAGGGCAGGGCGCGAACACCGGGGAGCTGTTTTTT
TRBV6-1	TRBD2	14	TRBJ2-1	few	CASRGLAVHGEQFF	TGTGCCAGCAGAGGACTAGCGGTTCACGGTGAGCAGTTCTTC
TRBV5-1	TRBD2	18	TRBJ2-1	medium-sized	CASSLEGAGGPIRNEQFF	TGCGCCAGCAGCTTGGAAGGCGCGGGAGGGCCTATAAGGAATGAGCAGTTCTTC
TRBV4-2	NA	17	TRBJ2-1	many	CASSQDPTSMGDNEQFF	TGTGCCAGCAGCCAAGATCCCACTAGCATGGGAGACAATGAGCAGTTCTTC
TRBV7-7	TRBD2	15	TRBJ2-1	medium-sized	CASSLGLASYNEQFF	TGTGCTAGCAGCTTGGGACTAGCCTCCTACAATGAGCAGTTCTTC
TRBV5-6	NA	17	TRBJ1-2	few	CASTSRIVSDLNYGYTF	TGTGCCAGCACCTCTCGGATTGTCTCAGACCTCAACTATGGCTACACCTTC
TRBV6-5	TRBD2	15	TRBJ2-1	few	CASSPLADLYNEQFF	TGTGCCAGCAGCCCTCTAGCGGACCTCTACAATGAGCAGTTCTTC
TRBV12-3/TRBV12-4	TRBD2	13	TRBJ2-1	few	CASSSGLLGEQFF	TGTGCCAGCAGTTCGGGACTACTAGGTGAGCAGTTCTTC
TRBV19	NA	14	TRBJ2-7	few	CASSIGVGGHEQYF	TGTGCCAGTAGTATAGGCGTCGGGGGTCACGAGCAGTACTTC
TRBV5-4	TRBD2	16	TRBJ2-3	NA	CASSPPGLGYTDTQYF	TGTGCCAGCAGCCCTCCGGGACTAGGCTACACAGATACGCAGTATTTT
TRBV5-1	NA	15	TRBJ2-1	few	CASRRLAANYNEQFF	TGCGCCAGCAGGCGATTAGCGGCAAATTACAATGAGCAGTTCTTC
TRBV24-1	NA	14	TRBJ1-3	many	CATSDPTSGNTIYF	TGTGCCACCAGTGATCCTACCTCTGGAAACACCATATATTTT
TRBV7-9	TRBD2	14	TRBJ2-1	NA	CASSPSGLWNEQFF	TGTGCCAGCAGCCCTAGCGGGCTGTGGAATGAGCAGTTCTTC
TRBV5-1	NA	14	TRBJ1-1	NA	CASSRTDGATEAFF	TGCGCCAGCAGCCGGACAGATGGGGCCACTGAAGCTTTCTTT
TRBV12-3/TRBV12-4	TRBD2	18	TRBJ2-2	few	CASSPTPSGTRNTGELFF	TGTGCCAGCAGTCCTACGCCCTCCGGGACTAGGAACACCGGGGAGCTGTTTTTT
TRBV5-1	NA	14	TRBJ2-1	NA	CASTTQQGSYEQFF	TGCGCCAGTACGACACAACAGGGATCGTATGAGCAGTTCTTC
TRBV5-1	NA	16	TRBJ1-6	medium-sized	CASSFYTGQDNSPLHF	TGCGCCAGCAGCTTCTACACGGGGCAGGATAATTCACCCCTCCACTTT
TRBV9	NA	15	TRBJ2-7	medium-sized	CASSVGRETSYEQYF	TGTGCCAGCAGCGTGGGGCGGGAAACATCCTACGAGCAGTACTTC
TRBV5-1	NA	14	TRBJ1-1	few	CASSFDITSTEAFF	TGCGCCAGCAGCTTCGACATCACGTCCACTGAAGCTTTCTTT
TRBV12-3/TRBV12-4	NA	11	TRBJ2-2	many	CASSLGHGLFF	TGTGCCAGCAGTTTAGGGCACGGGCTGTTTTTT
TRBV19	NA	15	TRBJ2-6	many	CASSTYRVGANVLTF	TGTGCCAGTAGTACCTACAGGGTTGGGGCCAACGTCCTGACTTTC
TRBV20-1	NA	14	TRBJ2-3	many	CSARPFGLSDTQYF	TGCAGTGCTAGACCCTTCGGTTTGTCGGATACGCAGTATTTT
TRBV7-8	NA	13	TRBJ1-2	NA	CASSFDRRYGYTF	TGTGCCAGCAGCTTCGACAGAAGATATGGCTACACCTTC
TRBV12-3/TRBV12-4	TRBD2	16	TRBJ2-1	NA	CASSPLRLAGAEEQFF	TGTGCCAGCAGCCCCCTCCGACTAGCGGGAGCCGAGGAGCAGTTCTTC
TRBV20-1	TRBD1	14	TRBJ2-1	medium-sized	CSAFRTGSYNEQFF	TGCAGTGCTTTTCGGACAGGTTCCTACAATGAGCAGTTCTTC
TRBV12-3/TRBV12-4	TRBD1	14	TRBJ2-5	many	CASSWGQAQETQYF	TGTGCCAGCAGTTGGGGACAGGCGCAAGAGACCCAGTACTTC
TRBV20-1	NA	14	TRBJ2-7	many	CSARDRGFENEQYF	TGCAGTGCTAGAGATCGCGGGTTTGAGAACGAGCAGTACTTC
TRBV10-3	TRBD2	14	TRBJ2-1	few	CAIRRAGESDEQFF	TGTGCCATCAGGCGGGCGGGAGAGTCGGATGAGCAGTTCTTC
TRBV6-1	NA	11	TRBJ2-7	many	CASVHRDEQYF	TGTGCCAGCGTCCACAGGGACGAGCAGTACTTC
TRBV7-7	NA	13	TRBJ2-1	NA	CASSSGVRNEQFF	TGTGCTAGCAGCTCAGGTGTGAGGAATGAGCAGTTCTTC
TRBV20-1	NA	13	TRBJ2-2	NA	CSAQLATTGELFF	TGCAGTGCCCAGCTAGCGACCACCGGGGAGCTGTTTTTT
TRBV18	NA	15	TRBJ1-6	many	CASSPPLGVHSPLHF	TGTGCCAGCTCACCCCCCTTGGGGGTGCATTCACCCCTCCACTTT
TRBV20-1	NA	15	TRBJ1-1	many	CSARDTGNSHTEAFF	TGCAGTGCTAGAGATACGGGGAATAGTCACACTGAAGCTTTCTTT
TRBV5-1	NA	12	TRBJ2-7	NA	CASSLEGRGQYF	TGCGCCAGCAGCTTGGAGGGCAGGGGGCAGTACTTC
TRBV20-1	TRBD2	14	TRBJ2-7	many	CSASLLAGVGVQYF	TGCAGTGCTTCCCTCCTAGCGGGAGTAGGTGTGCAGTACTTC
TRBV4-1	TRBD2	15	TRBJ2-5	few	CASGLLGGSQETQYF	TGCGCCAGCGGACTGCTGGGCGGGAGCCAAGAGACCCAGTACTTC
TRBV10-3	TRBD2	14	TRBJ2-3	many	CAISGTSGTDTQYF	TGTGCCATCAGTGGGACTAGCGGCACAGATACGCAGTATTTT
TRBV19	TRBD2	14	TRBJ2-7	NA	CASSRASGSGEQYF	TGTGCCAGTAGTAGGGCTAGCGGGAGTGGCGAGCAGTACTTC
TRBV7-2	TRBD1	14	TRBJ2-4	NA	CASSPGQGVDIQYF	TGTGCCAGCAGCCCCGGACAGGGGGTTGACATTCAGTACTTC